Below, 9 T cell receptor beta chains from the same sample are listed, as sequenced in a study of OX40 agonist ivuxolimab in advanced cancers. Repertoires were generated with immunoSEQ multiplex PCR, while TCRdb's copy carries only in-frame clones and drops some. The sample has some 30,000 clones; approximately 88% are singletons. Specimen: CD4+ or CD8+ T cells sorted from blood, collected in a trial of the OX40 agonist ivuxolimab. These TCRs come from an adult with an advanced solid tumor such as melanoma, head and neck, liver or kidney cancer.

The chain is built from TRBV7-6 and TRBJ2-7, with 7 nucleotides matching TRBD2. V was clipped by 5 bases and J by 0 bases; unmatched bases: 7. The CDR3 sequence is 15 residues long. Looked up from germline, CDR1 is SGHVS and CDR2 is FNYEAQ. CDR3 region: CASSPWGGVSYEQYF. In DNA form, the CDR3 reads TGTGCCAGCAGCCCTTGGGGGGGGGTCTCCTACGAGCAGTACTTC.

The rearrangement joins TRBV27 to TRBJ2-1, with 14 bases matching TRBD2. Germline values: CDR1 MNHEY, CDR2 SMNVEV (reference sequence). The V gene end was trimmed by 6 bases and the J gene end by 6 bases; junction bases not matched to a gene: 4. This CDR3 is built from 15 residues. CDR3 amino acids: CASSSGTSGGNEQFF. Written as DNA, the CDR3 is TGTGCCAGCAGCTCCGGGACTAGCGGGGGCAATGAGCAGTTCTTC.

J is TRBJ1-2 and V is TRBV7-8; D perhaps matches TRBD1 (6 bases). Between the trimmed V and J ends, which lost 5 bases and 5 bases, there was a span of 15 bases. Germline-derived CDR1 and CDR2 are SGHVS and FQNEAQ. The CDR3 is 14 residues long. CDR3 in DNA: TGTGCCAGCAGCCTAGGGGGGGTAAAATATGGCTACACCTTC. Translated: CASSLGGVKYGYTF. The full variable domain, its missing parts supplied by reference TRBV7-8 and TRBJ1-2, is GAGVSQSPRYKVAKRGQDVALRCDPISGHVSLFWYQQALGQGPEFLTYFQNEAQLDKSGLPSDRFFAERPEGSVSTLKIQRTQQEDSAVYLCASSLGGVKYGYTFGSGTRLTVV.

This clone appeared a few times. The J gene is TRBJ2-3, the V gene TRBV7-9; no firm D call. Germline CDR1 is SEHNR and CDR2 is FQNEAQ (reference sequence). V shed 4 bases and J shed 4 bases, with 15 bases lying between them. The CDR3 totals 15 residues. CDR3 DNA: TGTGCCAGCAGCTCCGACTGGAGTTTGTCAGATACGCAGTATTTT. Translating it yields CASSSDWSLSDTQYF.

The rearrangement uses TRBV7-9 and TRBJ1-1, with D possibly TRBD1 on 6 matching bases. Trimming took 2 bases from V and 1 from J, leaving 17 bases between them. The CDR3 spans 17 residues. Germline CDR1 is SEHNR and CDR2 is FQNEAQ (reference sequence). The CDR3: CASSLTKGGFGNTEAFF. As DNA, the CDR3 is TGTGCCAGCAGCTTAACAAAGGGGGGGTTCGGGAACACTGAAGCTTTCTTT. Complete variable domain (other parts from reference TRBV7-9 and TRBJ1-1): DTGVSQNPRHKITKRGQNVTFRCDPISEHNRLYWYRQTLGQGPEFLTYFQNEAQLEKSRLLSDRFSAERPKGSFSTLEIQRTEQGDSAMYLCASSLTKGGFGNTEAFFGQGTRLTVV.

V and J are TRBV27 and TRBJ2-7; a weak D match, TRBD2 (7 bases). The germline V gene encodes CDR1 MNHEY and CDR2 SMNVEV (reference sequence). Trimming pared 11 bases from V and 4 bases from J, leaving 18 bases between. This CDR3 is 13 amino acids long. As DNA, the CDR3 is TGTGCCTCGGGGGGACACCTCGGGTACGAGCAGTACTTC. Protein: CASGGHLGYEQYF.

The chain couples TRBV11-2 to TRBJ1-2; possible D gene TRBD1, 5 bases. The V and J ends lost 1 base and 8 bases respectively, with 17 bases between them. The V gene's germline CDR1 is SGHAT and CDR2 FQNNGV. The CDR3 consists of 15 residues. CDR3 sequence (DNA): TGTGCCAGCAGCTTAGGACAAGGGGATGATACCGGCTACACCTTC. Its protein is CASSLGQGDDTGYTF.

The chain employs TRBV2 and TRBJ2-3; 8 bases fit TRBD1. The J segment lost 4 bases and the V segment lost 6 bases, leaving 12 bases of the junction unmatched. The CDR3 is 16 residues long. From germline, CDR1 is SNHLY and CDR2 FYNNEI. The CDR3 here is CASSGGSGGEADTQYF. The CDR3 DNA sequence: TGTGCCAGCAGCGGGGGTTCAGGGGGCGAGGCAGATACGCAGTATTTT. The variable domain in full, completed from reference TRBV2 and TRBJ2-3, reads EPEVTQTPSHQVTQMGQEVILRCVPISNHLYFYWYRQILGQKVEFLVSFYNNEISEKSEIFDDQFSVERPDGSNFTLKIRSTKLEDSAMYFCASSGGSGGEADTQYFGPGTRLTVL.

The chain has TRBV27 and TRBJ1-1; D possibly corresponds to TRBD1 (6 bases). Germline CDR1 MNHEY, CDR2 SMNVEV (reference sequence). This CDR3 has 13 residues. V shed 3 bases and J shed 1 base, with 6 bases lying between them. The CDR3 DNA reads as TGTGCCAGCAGTTTGACAGGGAACACTGAAGCTTTCTTT. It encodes CASSLTGNTEAFF.